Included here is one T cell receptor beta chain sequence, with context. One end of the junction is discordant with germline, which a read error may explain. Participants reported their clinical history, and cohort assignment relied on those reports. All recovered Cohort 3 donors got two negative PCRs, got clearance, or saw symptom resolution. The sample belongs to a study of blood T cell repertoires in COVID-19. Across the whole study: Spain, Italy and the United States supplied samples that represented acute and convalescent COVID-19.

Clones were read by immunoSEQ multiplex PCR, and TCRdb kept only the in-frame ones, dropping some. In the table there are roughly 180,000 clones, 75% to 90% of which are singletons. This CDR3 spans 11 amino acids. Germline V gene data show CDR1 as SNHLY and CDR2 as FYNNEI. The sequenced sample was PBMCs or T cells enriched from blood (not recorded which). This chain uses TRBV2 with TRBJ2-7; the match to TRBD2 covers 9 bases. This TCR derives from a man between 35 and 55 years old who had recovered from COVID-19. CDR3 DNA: TGTGCCAGCAGGGAAAGCGGGGGGTTGCACTTC. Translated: CASRESGGLHF. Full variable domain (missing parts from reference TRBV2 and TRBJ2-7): EPEVTQTPSHQVTQMGQEVILRCVPISNHLYFYWYRQILGQKVEFLVSFYNNEISEKSEIFDDQFSVERPDGSNFTLKIRSTKLEDSAMYFCASRESGGLHFGPGTRLTVT.